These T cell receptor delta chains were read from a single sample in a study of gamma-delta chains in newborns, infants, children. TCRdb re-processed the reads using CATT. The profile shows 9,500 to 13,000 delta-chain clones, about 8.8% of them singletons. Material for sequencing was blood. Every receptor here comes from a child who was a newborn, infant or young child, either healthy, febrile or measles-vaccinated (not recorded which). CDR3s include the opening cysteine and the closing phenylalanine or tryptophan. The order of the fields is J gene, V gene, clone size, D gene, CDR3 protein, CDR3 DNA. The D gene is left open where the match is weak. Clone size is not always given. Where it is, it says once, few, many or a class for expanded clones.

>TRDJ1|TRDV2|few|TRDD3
CACDSLGDTADKLIF
TGTGCCTGTGATAGTCTGGGGGATACGGCCGATAAACTCATCTTT
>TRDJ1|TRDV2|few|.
CACDSVWDTDKLIF
TGTGCCTGTGACAGCGTCTGGGACACCGATAAACTCATCTTT
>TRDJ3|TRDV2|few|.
CACDAMGTFSWDTRQMFF
TGTGCCTGTGACGCGATGGGGACCTTCTCCTGGGACACCCGACAGATGTTTTTC
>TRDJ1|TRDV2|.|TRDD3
CACDSVLGDTGKLIF
TGTGCCTGTGACTCAGTACTGGGGGATACGGGTAAACTCATCTTT
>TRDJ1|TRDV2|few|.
CACDLVSTDKLIF
TGTGCCTGTGACCTGGTCTCCACCGATAAACTCATCTTT
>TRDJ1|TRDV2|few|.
CACDTAGSKDKLIF
TGTGCCTGTGACACCGCGGGATCCAAGGATAAACTCATCTTT
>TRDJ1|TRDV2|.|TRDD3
CACDSLGDKRADKLIF
TGTGCCTGTGACAGCTTGGGGGATAAGAGGGCCGATAAACTCATCTTT
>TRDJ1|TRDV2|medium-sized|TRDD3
CACDKLGDIDTDKLIF
TGTGCCTGTGACAAACTGGGGGATATAGATACCGATAAACTCATCTTT
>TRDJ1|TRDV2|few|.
CACDTVLLRGRDTEYTDKLIF
TGTGCCTGTGACACCGTCCTACTCCGGGGCCGCGATACGGAGTACACCGATAAACTCATCTTT
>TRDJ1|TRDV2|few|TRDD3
CACDTLPVLGGLTDKLIF
TGTGCCTGTGACACCCTCCCAGTACTGGGGGGCCTCACCGATAAACTCATCTTT
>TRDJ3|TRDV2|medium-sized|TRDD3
CACDTGGYGSWDTRQMFF
TGTGCCTGTGACACCGGGGGATACGGCTCCTGGGACACCCGACAGATGTTTTTC
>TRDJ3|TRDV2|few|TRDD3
CACDTVGDRAKTRQMFF
TGTGCCTGTGACACCGTGGGGGATAGGGCGAAAACCCGACAGATGTTTTTC
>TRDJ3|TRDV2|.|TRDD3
CACDLTALGDSYSWDTRQMFF
TGTGCCTGTGATCTAACGGCCCTGGGGGATTCTTACTCCTGGGACACCCGACAGATGTTTTTC
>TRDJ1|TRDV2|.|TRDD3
CACDLVLGELDTDKLIF
TGTGCCTGTGACCTCGTACTGGGGGAGTTGGACACCGATAAACTCATCTTT
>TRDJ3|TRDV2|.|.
CACDPVTRTRQMFF
TGTGCCTGTGACCCGGTAACTCGAACCCGACAGATGTTTTTC
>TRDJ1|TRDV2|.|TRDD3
CACDTLPGGYVGTDKLIF
TGTGCCTGTGACACCTTGCCTGGGGGATACGTGGGCACCGATAAACTCATCTTT
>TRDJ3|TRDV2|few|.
CACDTVTQTLVGAPSSWDTRQMFF
TGTGCCTGTGACACAGTGACACAGACCCTTGTGGGGGCCCCGAGCTCCTGGGACACCCGACAGATGTTTTTC